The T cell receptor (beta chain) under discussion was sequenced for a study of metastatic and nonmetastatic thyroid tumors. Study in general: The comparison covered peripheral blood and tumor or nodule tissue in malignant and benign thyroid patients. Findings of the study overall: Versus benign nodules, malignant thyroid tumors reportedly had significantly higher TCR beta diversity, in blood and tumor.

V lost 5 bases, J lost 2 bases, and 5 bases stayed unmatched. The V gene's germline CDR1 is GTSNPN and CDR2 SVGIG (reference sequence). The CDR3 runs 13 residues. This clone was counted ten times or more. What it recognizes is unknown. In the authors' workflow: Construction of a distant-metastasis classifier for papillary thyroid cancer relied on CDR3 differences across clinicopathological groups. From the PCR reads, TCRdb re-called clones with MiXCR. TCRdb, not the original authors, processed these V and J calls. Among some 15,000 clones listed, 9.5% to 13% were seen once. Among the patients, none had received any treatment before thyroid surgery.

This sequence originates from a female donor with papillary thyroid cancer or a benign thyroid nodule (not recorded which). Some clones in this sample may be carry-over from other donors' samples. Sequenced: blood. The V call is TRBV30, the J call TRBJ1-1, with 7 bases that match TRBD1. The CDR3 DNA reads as TGTGCCTGGGACGGGACAGCCAACACTGAAGCTTTCTTT. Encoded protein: CAWDGTANTEAFF.